The source of this T cell receptor (beta chain) is a study of identical twins. CDR3 length equals 12 residues. Trimming pared 0 bases from V and 4 bases from J, leaving 3 bases between. Germline CDR1 is SGHAT and CDR2 is FQNNGV. Broader study findings: Within cord blood, abundant beta clonotypes carried fewer insertions, but memory repertoires showed no such trend.

One entry per CDR3 protein results from TCRdb running MiXCR on the 5' RACE reads. The repertoire has 430,000 or so distinct CDR3 sequences, roughly 24% of them found once; the top ten carry approximately 2.9%. This clonotype was observed many times. The target antigen is unknown. These data were also reused for a study on T cells expressing NK-cell markers.

This chain links TRBV11-2 with TRBJ1-2; D unclear. Sequenced material: CD4+ T cells sorted from blood. The source is a woman aged 18-30 years in good health. CDR3 bases: TGTGCCAGCAGCTTAGAGTCCTATGGCTACACCTTC. Amino acids: CASSLESYGYTF.